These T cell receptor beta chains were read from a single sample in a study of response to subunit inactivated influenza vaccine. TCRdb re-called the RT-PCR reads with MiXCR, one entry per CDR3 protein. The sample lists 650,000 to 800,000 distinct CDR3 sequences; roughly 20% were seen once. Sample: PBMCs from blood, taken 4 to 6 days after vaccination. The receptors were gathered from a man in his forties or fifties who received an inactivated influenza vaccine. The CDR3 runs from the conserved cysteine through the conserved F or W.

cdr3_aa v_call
CASSTTPIRVREQYF TRBV11-2
CASSFRQGKDNEQFF TRBV7-8
CSVESPHEQFF TRBV29-1
CSASSSGWYGANVLTF TRBV20-1
CASSLGQAPNTEAFF TRBV7-9
CASSTQGDRGYGYTF TRBV5-1
CASSQDPFYGYTF TRBV7-2
CASSIDHEGGTQYF TRBV19
CAWILRGANTGELFF TRBV30
CASSPQLFGGEGYTF TRBV18
CASSDRGLYEQYF TRBV4-2
CASSRTGTKNIQYF TRBV12-3/TRBV12-4
CASRGLAFNEQFF TRBV10-2
CASSSGQGHTIYF TRBV5-6
CSASLGTVAYEQYF TRBV20-1
CASSLEAGAYTQYF TRBV7-6
CASSQDLGFYNEQFF TRBV3-1
CATSGTTGIDSTDTQYF TRBV24-1
CASSPLAGVGETQYF TRBV11-2
CASRTQGAMGETQYF TRBV28
CASKQEGTEAFF TRBV5-1
CASSLGAGGPTDTQYF TRBV7-2